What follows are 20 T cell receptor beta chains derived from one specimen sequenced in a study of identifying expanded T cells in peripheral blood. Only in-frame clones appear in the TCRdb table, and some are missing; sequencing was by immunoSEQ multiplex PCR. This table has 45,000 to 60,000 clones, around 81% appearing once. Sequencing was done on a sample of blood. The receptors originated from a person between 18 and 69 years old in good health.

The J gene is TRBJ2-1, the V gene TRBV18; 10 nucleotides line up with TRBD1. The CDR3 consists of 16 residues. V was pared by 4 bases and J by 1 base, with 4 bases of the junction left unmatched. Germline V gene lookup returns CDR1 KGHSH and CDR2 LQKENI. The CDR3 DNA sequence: TGTGCCAGCTCACGGAGGGGACAGGGGTCCTACAATGAGCAGTTCTTC. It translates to CASSRRGQGSYNEQFF.

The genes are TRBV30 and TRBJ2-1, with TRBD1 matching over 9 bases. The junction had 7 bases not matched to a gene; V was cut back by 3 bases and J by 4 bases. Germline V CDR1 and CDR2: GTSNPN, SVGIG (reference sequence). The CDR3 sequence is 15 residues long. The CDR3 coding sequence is TGTGCCTGGAGCCCCGGGACAGGGATTTACAATGAGCAGTTCTTC. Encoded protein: CAWSPGTGIYNEQFF.

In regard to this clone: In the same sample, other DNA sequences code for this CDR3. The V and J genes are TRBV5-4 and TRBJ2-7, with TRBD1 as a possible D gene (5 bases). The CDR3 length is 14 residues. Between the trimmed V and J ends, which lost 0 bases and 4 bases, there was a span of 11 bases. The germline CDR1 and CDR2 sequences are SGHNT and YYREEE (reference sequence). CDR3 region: CASSLGQGGYEQYF. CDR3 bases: TGTGCCAGCAGCTTGGGGCAGGGTGGGTACGAGCAGTACTTC.

CDR3 protein: CASSVAGTQVTGELFF. CDR3 nucleotide sequence: TGTGCCAGCAGCGTAGCCGGGACACAGGTCACCGGGGAGCTGTTTTTT. The genes are TRBV9 and TRBJ2-2; D perhaps matches TRBD1 (6 bases). The V gene's germline CDR1 is SGDLS and CDR2 YYNGEE. This CDR3 has 16 residues. V was clipped by 0 bases and J by 4 bases, with 13 bases between them.

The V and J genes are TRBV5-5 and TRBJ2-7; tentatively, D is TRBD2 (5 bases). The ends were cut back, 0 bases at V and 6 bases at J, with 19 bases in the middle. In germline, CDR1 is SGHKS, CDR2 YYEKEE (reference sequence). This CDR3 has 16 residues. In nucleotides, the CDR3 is TGTGCCAGCAGCTTGGGACGGGGAAATCCCCCCAGCGAGCAGTACTTC. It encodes CASSLGRGNPPSEQYF.

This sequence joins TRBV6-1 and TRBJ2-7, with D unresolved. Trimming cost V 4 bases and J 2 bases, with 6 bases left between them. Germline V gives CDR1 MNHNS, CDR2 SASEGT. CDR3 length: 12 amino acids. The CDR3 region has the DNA TGTGCCAGCAGTGCTACAACCTACGAGCAGTACTTC. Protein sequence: CASSATTYEQYF.

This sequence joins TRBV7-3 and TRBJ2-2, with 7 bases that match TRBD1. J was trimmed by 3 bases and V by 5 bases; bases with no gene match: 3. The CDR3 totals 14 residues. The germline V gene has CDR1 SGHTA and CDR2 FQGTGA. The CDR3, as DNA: TGTGCCAGCAGCCTCGACAGGGACACCGGGGAGCTGTTTTTT. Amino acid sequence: CASSLDRDTGELFF. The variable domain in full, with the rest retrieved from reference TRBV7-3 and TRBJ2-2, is GAGVSQTPSNKVTEKGKYVELRCDPISGHTALYWYRQSLGQGPEFLIYFQGTGAADDSGLPNDRFFAVRPEGSVSTLKIQRTERGDSAVYLCASSLDRDTGELFFGEGSRLTVL.

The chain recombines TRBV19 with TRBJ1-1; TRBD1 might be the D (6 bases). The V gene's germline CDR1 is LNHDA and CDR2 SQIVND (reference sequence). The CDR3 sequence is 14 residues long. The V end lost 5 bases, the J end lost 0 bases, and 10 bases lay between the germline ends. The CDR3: CASSQGFVNTEAFF. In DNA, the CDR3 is TGTGCCAGTAGTCAGGGGTTTGTGAACACTGAAGCTTTCTTT.

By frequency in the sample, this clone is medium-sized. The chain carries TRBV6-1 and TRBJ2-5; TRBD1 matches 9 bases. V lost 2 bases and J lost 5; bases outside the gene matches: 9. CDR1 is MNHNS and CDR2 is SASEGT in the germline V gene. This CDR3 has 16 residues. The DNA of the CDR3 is TGTGCCAGCAGTGAACCCCTTCGCGACAGGGGGGAGACCCAGTACTTC. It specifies CASSEPLRDRGETQYF.

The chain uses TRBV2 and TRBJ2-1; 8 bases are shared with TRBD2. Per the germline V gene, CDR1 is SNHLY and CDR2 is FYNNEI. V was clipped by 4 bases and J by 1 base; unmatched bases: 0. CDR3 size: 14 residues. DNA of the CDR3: TGTGCCAGCAGTGTAGCGGGATCCTACAATGAGCAGTTCTTC. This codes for CASSVAGSYNEQFF.

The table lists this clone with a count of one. CDR3 sequence reads: CAWSWRIYYGYTF. In nucleotides, the CDR3 is TGTGCCTGGAGTTGGCGGATATACTATGGCTACACCTTC. The rearrangement joins TRBV30 to TRBJ1-2; D gene unclear. CDR1 GTSNPN and CDR2 SVGIG come from the germline V gene (reference sequence). Trimming cost V 2 bases and J 3 bases, with 10 bases left between them. This CDR3 comprises 13 residues. Full variable domain (rest looked up from reference TRBV30 and TRBJ1-2): SQTIHQWPATLVQPVGSPLSLECTVEGTSNPNLYWYRQAAGRGLQLLFYSVGIGQISSEVPQNLSASRPQDRQFILSSKKLLLSDSGFYLCAWSWRIYYGYTFGSGTRLTVV.

This CDR3 reads CAWSSWGGRRTEAFF. The CDR3 coding sequence is TGTGCCTGGAGTTCATGGGGGGGGCGCAGGACTGAAGCTTTCTTT. The rearrangement links TRBV30 to TRBJ1-1; weak D call: TRBD1 (6 bases). This CDR3 is built from 15 residues. Germline V lookup: CDR1 GTSNPN, CDR2 SVGIG (reference sequence). V was shortened by 2 bases and J by 5 bases, with 18 bases between the two germline ends.

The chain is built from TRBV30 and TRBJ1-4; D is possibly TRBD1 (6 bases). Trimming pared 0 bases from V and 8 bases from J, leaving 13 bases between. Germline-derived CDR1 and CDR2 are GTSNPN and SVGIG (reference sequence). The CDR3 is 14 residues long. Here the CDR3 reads CAWSVGGTGEKLFF. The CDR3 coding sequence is TGTGCCTGGAGTGTAGGGGGAACGGGGGAAAAACTGTTTTTT.

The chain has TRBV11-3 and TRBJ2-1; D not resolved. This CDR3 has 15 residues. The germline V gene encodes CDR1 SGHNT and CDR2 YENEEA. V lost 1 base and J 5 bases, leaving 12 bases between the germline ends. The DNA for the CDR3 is TGTGCCAGCAGCTTAGCACCTTCCGTAAACAATGAGCAGTTCTTC. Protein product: CASSLAPSVNNEQFF.

Here the CDR3 DNA reads TGTGCCAGCAGCTTAGCTCAGGGTCGGACTGAAGCTTTCTTT. Translated, it gives CASSLAQGRTEAFF. The chain uses TRBV7-9 and TRBJ1-1; tentative D call: TRBD1 (5 bases). Per germline, CDR1 SEHNR and CDR2 FQNEAQ (reference sequence). The CDR3 extends over 14 amino acids. Trimming stripped 0 bases from V and 5 bases from J, with 10 bases between.

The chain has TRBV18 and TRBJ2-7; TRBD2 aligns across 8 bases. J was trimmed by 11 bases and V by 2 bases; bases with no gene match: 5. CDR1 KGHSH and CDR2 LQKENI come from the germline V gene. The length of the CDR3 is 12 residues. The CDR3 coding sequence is TGTGCCAGCTCACCAGAGGGGCGGGAGGAGTACTTC. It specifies CASSPEGREEYF.

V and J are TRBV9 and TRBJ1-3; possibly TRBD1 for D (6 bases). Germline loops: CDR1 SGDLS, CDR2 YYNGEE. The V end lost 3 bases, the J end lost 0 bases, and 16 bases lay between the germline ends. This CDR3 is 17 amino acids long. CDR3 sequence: CASSAQDSVSSGNTIYF. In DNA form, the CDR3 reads TGTGCCAGCAGCGCCCAGGACAGCGTTAGCTCTGGAAACACCATATATTTT.

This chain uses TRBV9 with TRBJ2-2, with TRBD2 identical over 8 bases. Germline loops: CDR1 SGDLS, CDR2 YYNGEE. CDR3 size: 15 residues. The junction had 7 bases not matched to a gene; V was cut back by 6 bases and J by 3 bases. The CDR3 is CASTRTSLDTGELFF. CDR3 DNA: TGTGCCAGCACGCGGACTAGCCTCGACACCGGGGAGCTGTTTTTT.

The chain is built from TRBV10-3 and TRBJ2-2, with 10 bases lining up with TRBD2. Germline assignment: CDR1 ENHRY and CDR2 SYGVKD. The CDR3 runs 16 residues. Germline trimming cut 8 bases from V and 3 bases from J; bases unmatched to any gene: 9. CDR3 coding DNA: TGTGCCATCGGGCCAGGAGCGGGGGGGTACACCGGGGAGCTGTTTTTT. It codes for CAIGPGAGGYTGELFF.

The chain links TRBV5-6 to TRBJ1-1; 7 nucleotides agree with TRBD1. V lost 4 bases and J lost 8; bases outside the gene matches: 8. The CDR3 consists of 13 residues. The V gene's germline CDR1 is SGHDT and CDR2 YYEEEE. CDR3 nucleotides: TGTGCCAGCAGCCGACCCTCAGGGGGAGAAGCTTTCTTT. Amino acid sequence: CASSRPSGGEAFF.